These T cell receptor beta chains were read from a single sample in a study of T cell changes during pregnancy in multiple sclerosis. Repertoires were generated with immunoSEQ multiplex PCR, while TCRdb's copy carries only in-frame clones and drops some. The sample has about 59,000 clones; 80% to 95% are singletons. The starting material was CD4+ T cells from peripheral blood mononuclear cells, obtained before pregnancy. These TCRs come from a female donor with multiple sclerosis, enrolled in a pregnancy study. Each CDR3 is given with its conserved first and last residue. D genes are given only for firm matches. A clone size is listed for some rows: how often the clone was seen (once, few, many), or a class if it is expanded.

>TRBJ1-3|TRBV4-1|TRBD1|NA
CASSQDGRQGGGNTIYF
TGCGCCAGCAGCCAAGACGGGCGGCAGGGGGGCGGAAACACCATATATTTT
>TRBJ2-1|TRBV7-9|NA|NA
CASSLVRLNEQFF
TGTGCCAGCAGCTTAGTTCGGTTGAATGAGCAGTTCTTC
>TRBJ2-5|TRBV30|TRBD2|NA
CAWSVVAGDETQYF
TGTGCCTGGAGTGTAGTAGCGGGAGATGAGACCCAGTACTTC
>TRBJ2-7|TRBV4-1|NA|NA
CASSELLYSGEQYF
TGCGCCAGCTCGGAGCTCCTTTATTCTGGCGAGCAGTACTTC
>TRBJ2-3|TRBV11-1|NA|NA
CASSPPGLTRTNTQYF
TGTGCCAGCAGCCCACCGGGACTTACTCGTACGAATACGCAGTATTTT
>TRBJ2-2|TRBV15|NA|NA
CATSRDSEEWIPGELFF
TGTGCCACCAGCAGAGATTCGGAGGAATGGATTCCCGGGGAGCTGTTTTTT
>TRBJ2-1|TRBV5-1|TRBD1|NA
CASSLGTGLRTSDEQFF
TGCGCCAGCAGCTTGGGGACAGGATTGCGAACTTCGGATGAGCAGTTCTTC
>TRBJ2-4|TRBV5-1|NA|NA
CASSLADSIAKNIQYF
TGCGCCAGCAGCTTGGCCGACTCTATAGCCAAAAACATTCAGTACTTC
>TRBJ2-1|TRBV7-3|TRBD2|NA
CASSANPLSSGSVSEQFF
TGTGCCAGCAGCGCTAACCCCCTCTCTAGCGGGAGTGTGTCTGAGCAGTTCTTC
>TRBJ2-7|TRBV7-8|TRBD1|NA
CASSPKTGALANSYEQYF
TGTGCCAGCAGCCCAAAGACAGGGGCGTTAGCTAATTCCTACGAGCAGTACTTC
>TRBJ2-7|TRBV27|TRBD1|NA
CASAPTGVPYEQYF
TGTGCCAGCGCTCCTACAGGGGTTCCCTACGAGCAGTACTTC
>TRBJ2-7|TRBV27|TRBD1|NA
CASSSKLRTGPFYEQYF
TGTGCCAGCAGTTCGAAGCTCAGGACAGGGCCGTTCTACGAGCAGTACTTC
>TRBJ1-1|TRBV29-1|NA|few
CSVAGRLNTEAFF
TGCAGCGTTGCGGGTAGATTGAACACTGAAGCTTTCTTT
>TRBJ1-4|TRBV7-9|NA|NA
CASSLRPSNEKLFF
TGTGCCAGCAGCTTGCGGCCTTCCAACGAAAAACTGTTTTTT
>TRBJ2-3|TRBV27|NA|NA
CASSLTGTDTQYF
TGTGCCAGCAGTTTGACTGGCACAGATACGCAGTATTTT
>TRBJ2-5|TRBV5-1|TRBD2|NA
CASTFRTSGSGETQYF
TGCGCCAGCACCTTTAGGACTAGCGGGAGTGGAGAGACCCAGTACTTC
>TRBJ2-3|TRBV11-2|NA|NA
CASSLDLSRRVADTQYF
TGTGCCAGCAGCTTAGATCTCTCCAGGAGGGTCGCAGATACGCAGTATTTT
>TRBJ2-5|TRBV28|TRBD2|NA
CASRMAGGPRETQYF
TGTGCCAGCAGAATGGCGGGAGGGCCGCGGGAGACCCAGTACTTC
>TRBJ2-4|TRBV5-1|NA|NA
CASSLDPGQGLNIQYF
TGCGCCAGCAGCTTGGACCCCGGGCAGGGGTTAAACATTCAGTACTTC
>TRBJ2-7|TRBV4-2|TRBD2|NA
CASSQVSGALYEQYF
TGTGCCAGCAGCCAAGTCAGCGGGGCCCTGTACGAGCAGTACTTC
>TRBJ2-7|TRBV10-3|TRBD2|once
CAISTSGRAHEQYF
TGTGCCATCAGTACTAGCGGGAGGGCCCATGAGCAGTACTTC
>TRBJ2-7|TRBV10-1|NA|NA
CASSGAEGYEQYF
TGCGCCAGCAGCGGGGCGGAGGGCTACGAGCAGTACTTC
>TRBJ2-3|TRBV5-4|TRBD2|NA
CASSRSGASTDTQYF
TGTGCCAGCAGCCGCAGCGGGGCTAGCACAGATACGCAGTATTTT
>TRBJ1-1|TRBV11-3|NA|NA
CASSFRVKNTEAFF
TGTGCCAGCAGCTTCCGGGTTAAGAACACTGAAGCTTTCTTT
>TRBJ2-3|TRBV28|TRBD2|once
CASSWGLAGVSTDTQYF
TGTGCCAGCAGTTGGGGACTAGCGGGAGTATCTACAGATACGCAGTATTTT
>TRBJ1-4|TRBV6-1|NA|NA
CASSESETTNEKLFF
TGTGCCAGCAGTGAATCCGAGACAACTAATGAAAAACTGTTTTTT
>TRBJ2-7|TRBV11-2|NA|NA
CASSLGPGSGYEQYF
TGTGCCAGCAGCTTAGGGCCGGGGAGCGGCTACGAGCAGTACTTC
>TRBJ2-1|TRBV27|TRBD2|NA
CASSLPSGRAYNEQFF
TGTGCCAGCAGTTTACCGAGCGGGAGGGCATACAATGAGCAGTTCTTC
>TRBJ1-3|TRBV9|TRBD1|NA
CASSFLGDSSGNTIYF
TGTGCCAGCAGCTTCCTTGGGGACAGCTCTGGAAACACCATATATTTT
>TRBJ2-3|TRBV7-2|NA|NA
CASSIGQTSTDTQYF
TGTGCCAGCAGCATCGGACAGACTAGCACAGATACGCAGTATTTT
>TRBJ1-5|TRBV19|TRBD1|NA
CASRTTGGSGNQPQHF
TGTGCCAGTAGGACAACAGGGGGCTCGGGCAATCAGCCCCAGCATTTT
>TRBJ1-1|TRBV18|TRBD1|NA
CASSPGQGSTEAFF
TGTGCCAGCTCCCCAGGACAGGGGAGTACTGAAGCTTTCTTT
>TRBJ2-2|TRBV7-2|TRBD2|NA
CASSSRNTLAGTGELFF
TGTGCCAGCAGCTCCCGGAATACTTTAGCGGGGACCGGGGAGCTGTTTTTT
>TRBJ2-3|TRBV6-1|NA|NA
CASSEGGHRTDTQYF
TGTGCCAGCAGTGAAGGCGGACACCGCACAGATACGCAGTATTTT
>TRBJ2-7|TRBV19|NA|NA
CASSGTGAYEQYF
TGTGCCAGTAGTGGTACAGGCGCTTACGAGCAGTACTTC
>TRBJ2-7|TRBV6-1|TRBD1|NA
CASRPGTGPYEQYF
TGTGCCAGCAGGCCCGGGACAGGGCCCTACGAGCAGTACTTC
>TRBJ2-1|TRBV19|TRBD1|NA
CASNYGTATYNEQFF
TGTGCCAGCAATTATGGGACAGCTACCTACAATGAGCAGTTCTTC
>TRBJ2-5|TRBV7-2|NA|NA
CASSLEGGETQYF
TGTGCCAGCAGCTTAGAGGGAGGCGAGACCCAGTACTTC
>TRBJ2-1|TRBV7-6|NA|NA
CASSFYLGSNEQFF
TGTGCCAGCAGCTTCTACTTGGGGAGCAACGAGCAGTTCTTC
>TRBJ2-2|TRBV5-4|TRBD2|NA
CASSLTRLAGEVGELFF
TGTGCCAGCAGCTTGACCCGACTAGCGGGAGAAGTCGGGGAGCTGTTTTTT
>TRBJ2-5|TRBV9|NA|NA
CASRLVGETQYF
TGTGCCAGCCGCCTAGTCGGAGAGACCCAGTACTTC
>TRBJ2-5|TRBV29-1|TRBD2|NA
CSGTGGETQYF
TGCAGCGGGACGGGAGGGGAGACCCAGTACTTC